Sequencing of this TCR beta chain was carried out in a study of OX40 agonist ivuxolimab in advanced cancers. Study in general: In this cohort, patients received ivuxolimab, an agonistic anti-OX40 (CD134) antibody.

A remark on this clone: Its antigen is undetermined.

Profiling relied on immunoSEQ multiplex PCR, and the TCRdb table lists in-frame clones only, not all of them. Found here are just under 65,000 clones, approximately 92% of them singletons; the top ten hold less than 14%. Points from the study as a whole: What antigens the expanded peripheral T cells recognized was never established. CD4+ and CD8+ blood T cells expanded clonally by week 6 at 0.1 to 3.0 mg/kg.

Trimming cost V 4 bases and J 3 bases, with 6 bases left between them. In germline, CDR1 is LNHDA, CDR2 SQIVND (reference sequence). The length of the CDR3 is 12 residues. Samples of blood were obtained at baseline, on cycle 4 day 1, and on cycle 7 day 1. The gene calls are TRBV19 and TRBJ1-1, with D hard to call. The sample here was CD4+ or CD8+ T cells sorted from blood, taken in a trial of the OX40 agonist ivuxolimab. The origin of this receptor is an adult with an advanced solid tumor such as melanoma, head and neck, liver or kidney cancer. CDR3 in DNA: TGTGCCAGTAGTAAGGAGGACACTGAAGCTTTCTTT. This codes for CASSKEDTEAFF.